The present entry profiles one T cell receptor beta chain with its context. What it recognizes is unknown. The primer mix had 60 Vbeta and 13 Jbeta primers. This table comes from immunoSEQ multiplex PCR, and its TCRdb copy is limited to in-frame clones, with some not included. The profile shows 90,000 to 120,000 clones, 73% of them singletons. The entry originates in a study of cytomegalovirus exposure and HLA in healthy donors. Study context: Approximately 200 million T cells yielded roughly 120 million unique TCR beta sequences in earlier analysis. There were 350 to 450 genotyped donors. Of these, roughly 82% fell in the genetic ancestry cluster associated with self-reported Caucasian donors.

Study results and caveats: When analyzed later, a missense DCLRE1C variant was found to be linked to TCR beta V- and J-gene trimming. It was taken for granted in presence/absence analyses that sequencing depth across donors was roughly uniform.

The CDR3 is 15 amino acids. Germline CDR1 reads SNHLY; CDR2 reads FYNNEI. Between the trimmed V and J ends, which lost 6 bases and 6 bases, there was a span of 20 bases. The sequence was obtained from a young man in good health and CMV-seronegative. Sequenced input: PBMCs. The chain has TRBV2 and TRBJ1-2, with a tentative D call TRBD1 (6 bases). This CDR3 is CASSFSEGGRDGYTF. CDR3 nucleotide sequence: TGTGCCAGCAGCTTTTCCGAGGGGGGGAGGGATGGCTACACCTTC.